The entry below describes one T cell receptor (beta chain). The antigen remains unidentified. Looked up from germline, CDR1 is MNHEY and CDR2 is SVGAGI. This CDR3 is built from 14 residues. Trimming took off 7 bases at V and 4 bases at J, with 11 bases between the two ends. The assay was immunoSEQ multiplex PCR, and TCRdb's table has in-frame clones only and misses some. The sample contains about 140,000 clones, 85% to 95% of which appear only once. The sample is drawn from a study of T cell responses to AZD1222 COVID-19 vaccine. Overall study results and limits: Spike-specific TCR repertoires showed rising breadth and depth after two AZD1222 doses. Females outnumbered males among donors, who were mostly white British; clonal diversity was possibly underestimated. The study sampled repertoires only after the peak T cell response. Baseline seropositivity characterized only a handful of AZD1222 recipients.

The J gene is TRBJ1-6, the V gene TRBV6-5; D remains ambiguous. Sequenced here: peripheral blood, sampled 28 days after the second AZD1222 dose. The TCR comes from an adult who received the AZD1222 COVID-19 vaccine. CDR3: CASNYLGYNSPLHF. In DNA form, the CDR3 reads TGTGCCAGCAATTATTTGGGGTATAATTCACCCCTCCACTTT.